The T cell receptor (beta chain) under discussion was sequenced for a study of T-cell reconstitution after alpha-beta-depleted transplantation in children. Whole-study findings and limits: Alpha-beta T cells present about two months after transplant were reported to originate from several hundred expanded graft clones. Diversity of TCRbeta at day 60 was high in some patients, arising from surviving recipient T cells and thymic progenitors. One year after transplant, T-cell counts and diversity came mostly from newly produced T cells.

This clonotype has a handful of counts. The antigen is unknown. This sample's TCRbeta library carried unique molecular identifier barcodes. A single record per CDR3 protein comes from TCRdb applying MiXCR to the PCR reads. Among a few hundred thousand distinct CDR3 sequences, 25% to 30% were seen once, and the ten largest hold around a third. The input for sequencing was PBMCs, taken before TCRalphabeta/CD19-depleted stem cell transplant. The receptor was isolated from a boy under two years old with Wiskott-Aldrich syndrome, due to receive a stem cell transplant.

The CDR3 loop reads CASSLTGGTEQFF. The CDR3 DNA follows: TGTGCCAGCAGCTTAACAGGGGGCACTGAGCAGTTCTTC. The genes are TRBV7-3 and TRBJ2-1; 7 bases line up with TRBD1. With 0 bases clipped from V and 9 bases from J, the junction kept 2 bases outside the gene matches. CDR3 length: 13 amino acids. The germline CDR1 and CDR2 sequences are SGHTA and FQGTGA.